This T cell receptor (beta chain) was captured by sequencing in a study of T cells in localized non-small cell lung cancer. Study-wide findings and caveats: Heterogeneity remains possible, as sequencing covered one tumor region only. There was higher T cell clonality in uninvolved adjacent lung than in tumor, and it was highest there. A denser population of T cells in blood accompanied longer overall survival. Adjacent lung held a median 57 of the top 100 tumor clones.

This CDR3 spans 17 amino acids. Germline V gene data show CDR1 as LGHNA and CDR2 as YNFKEQ. J lost 5 bases, V lost 1 base, and 12 bases had no gene match. Here immunoSEQ multiplex PCR was the method, and the copy in TCRdb shows in-frame clones only, minus some. The sample records 35,000 to 40,000 clones, roughly 92% being singletons. A word on this clone: Its antigen remains unidentified.

This sequence was found in a female donor over 55 with stage I lung adenocarcinoma. The sequenced sample was peripheral blood, obtained before any cancer treatment. The rearrangement links TRBV4-2 to TRBJ2-5, with 8 bases that match TRBD2. This CDR3 reads CASSQVSSGGPGETQYF. The CDR3 DNA is TGTGCCAGCAGCCAAGTTTCGTCGGGGGGGCCGGGGGAGACCCAGTACTTC.